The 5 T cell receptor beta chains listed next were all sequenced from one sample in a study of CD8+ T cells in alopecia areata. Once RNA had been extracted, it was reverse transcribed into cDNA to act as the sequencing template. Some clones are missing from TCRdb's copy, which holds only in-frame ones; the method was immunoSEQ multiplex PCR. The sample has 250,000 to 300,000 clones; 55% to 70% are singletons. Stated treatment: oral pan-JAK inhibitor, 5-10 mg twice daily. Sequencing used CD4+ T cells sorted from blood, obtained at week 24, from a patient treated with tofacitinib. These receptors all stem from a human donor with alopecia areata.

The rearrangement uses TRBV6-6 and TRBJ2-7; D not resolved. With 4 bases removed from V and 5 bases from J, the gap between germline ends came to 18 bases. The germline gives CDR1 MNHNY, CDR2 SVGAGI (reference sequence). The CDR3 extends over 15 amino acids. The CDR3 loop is CASSSLGPRGHEQYF. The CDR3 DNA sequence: TGTGCCAGCAGTTCTCTCGGGCCCCGAGGCCACGAGCAGTACTTC.

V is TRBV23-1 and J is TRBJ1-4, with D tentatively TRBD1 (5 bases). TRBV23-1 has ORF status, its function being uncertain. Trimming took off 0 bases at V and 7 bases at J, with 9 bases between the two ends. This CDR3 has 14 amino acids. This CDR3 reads CASSQSQGGEKLFF. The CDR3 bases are TGCGCCAGCAGTCAATCCCAGGGTGGTGAAAAACTGTTTTTT.

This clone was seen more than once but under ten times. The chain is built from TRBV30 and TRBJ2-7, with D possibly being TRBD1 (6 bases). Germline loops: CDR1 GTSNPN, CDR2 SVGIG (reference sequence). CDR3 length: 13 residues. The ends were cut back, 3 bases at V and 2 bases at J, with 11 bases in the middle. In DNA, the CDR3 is TGTGCCTGGAGCGAGGGGGATACCTACGAGCAGTACTTC. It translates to CAWSEGDTYEQYF.

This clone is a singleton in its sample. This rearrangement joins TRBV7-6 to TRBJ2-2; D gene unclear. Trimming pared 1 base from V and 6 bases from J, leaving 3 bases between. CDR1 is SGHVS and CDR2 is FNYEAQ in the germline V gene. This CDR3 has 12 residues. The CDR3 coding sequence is TGTGCCAGCAGCTTAGGGCCCGGGGAGCTGTTTTTT. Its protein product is CASSLGPGELFF.

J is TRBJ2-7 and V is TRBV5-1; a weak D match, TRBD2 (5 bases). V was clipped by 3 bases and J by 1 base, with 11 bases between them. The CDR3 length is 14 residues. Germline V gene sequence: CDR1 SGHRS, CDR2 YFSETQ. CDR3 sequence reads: CASSSQEDSYEQYF. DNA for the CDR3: TGCGCCAGCAGCTCCCAGGAGGATTCCTACGAGCAGTACTTC.